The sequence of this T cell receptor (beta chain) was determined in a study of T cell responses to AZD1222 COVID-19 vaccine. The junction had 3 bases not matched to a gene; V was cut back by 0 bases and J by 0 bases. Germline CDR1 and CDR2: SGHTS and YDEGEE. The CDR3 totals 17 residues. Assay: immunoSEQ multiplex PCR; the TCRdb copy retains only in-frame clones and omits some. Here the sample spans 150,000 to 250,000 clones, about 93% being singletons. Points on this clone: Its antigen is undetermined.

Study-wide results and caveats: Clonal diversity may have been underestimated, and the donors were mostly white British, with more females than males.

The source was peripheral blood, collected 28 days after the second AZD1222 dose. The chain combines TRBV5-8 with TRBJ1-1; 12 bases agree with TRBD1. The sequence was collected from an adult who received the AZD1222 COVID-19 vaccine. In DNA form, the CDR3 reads TGTGCCAGCAGCTTGGCGGGACAGGGGGCCCTGAACACTGAAGCTTTCTTT. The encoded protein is CASSLAGQGALNTEAFF.